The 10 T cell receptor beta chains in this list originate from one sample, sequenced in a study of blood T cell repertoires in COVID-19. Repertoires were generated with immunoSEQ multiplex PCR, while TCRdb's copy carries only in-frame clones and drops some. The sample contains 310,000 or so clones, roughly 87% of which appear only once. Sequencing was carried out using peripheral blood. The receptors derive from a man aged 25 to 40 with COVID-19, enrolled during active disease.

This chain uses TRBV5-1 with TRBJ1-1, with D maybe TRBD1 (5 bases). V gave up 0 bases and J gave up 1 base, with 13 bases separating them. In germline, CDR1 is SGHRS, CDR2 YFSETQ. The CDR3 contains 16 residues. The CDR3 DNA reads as TGCGCCAGCAGCTTGGAAGGACACCTAAGGAACACTGAAGCTTTCTTT. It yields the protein CASSLEGHLRNTEAFF.

The CDR3: CASSLEWGGGGDTQYF. In DNA form, the CDR3 reads TGTGCCAGCAGCTTAGAATGGGGGGGTGGCGGAGATACGCAGTATTTT. V gene TRBV7-8 combines with J gene TRBJ2-3; TRBD2 matches at 7 bases. The CDR3 has 16 amino acids. The germline V gene encodes CDR1 SGHVS and CDR2 FQNEAQ. Trimming removed 1 base from V and 5 bases from J; junction bases left unmatched: 9.

In nucleotides, the CDR3 is TGTGCCAGCAGCTTAGTACAGGGGGAGCTCAATCAGCCCCAGCATTTT. Its protein product is CASSLVQGELNQPQHF. The chain has TRBV7-8 and TRBJ1-5; 8 bases fit TRBD1. Germline V CDR1 and CDR2: SGHVS, FQNEAQ. The V segment lost 1 base and the J segment 3 bases; nucleotides outside the gene matches: 5. CDR3 length: 16 amino acids.

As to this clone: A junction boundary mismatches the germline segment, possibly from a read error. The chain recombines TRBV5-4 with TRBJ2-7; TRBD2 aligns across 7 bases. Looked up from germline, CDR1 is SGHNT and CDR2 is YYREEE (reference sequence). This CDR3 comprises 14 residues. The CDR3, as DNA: TGTGCCAGCAGCCTTATGACTAGCTCCCACGAGCAGTACTTC. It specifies CASSLMTSSHEQYF.

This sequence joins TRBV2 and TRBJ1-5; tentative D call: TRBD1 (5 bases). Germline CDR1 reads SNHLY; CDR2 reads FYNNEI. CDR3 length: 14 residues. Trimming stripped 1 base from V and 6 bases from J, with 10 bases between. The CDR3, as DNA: TGTGCCAGCAGTGAAGGGGCAGGGTTTCAGCCCCAGCATTTT. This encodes CASSEGAGFQPQHF.

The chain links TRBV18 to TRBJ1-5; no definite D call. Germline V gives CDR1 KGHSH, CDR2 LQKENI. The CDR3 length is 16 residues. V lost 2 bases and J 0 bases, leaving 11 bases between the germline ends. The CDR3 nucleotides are TGTGCCAGCTCACCAATAGGAACAGTTAGCAATCAGCCCCAGCATTTT. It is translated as CASSPIGTVSNQPQHF. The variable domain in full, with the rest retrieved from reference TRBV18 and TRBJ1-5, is NAGVMQNPRHLVRRRGQEARLRCSPMKGHSHVYWYRQLPEEGLKFMVYLQKENIIDESGMPKERFSAEFPKEGPSILRIQQVVRGDSAAYFCASSPIGTVSNQPQHFGDGTRLSIL.

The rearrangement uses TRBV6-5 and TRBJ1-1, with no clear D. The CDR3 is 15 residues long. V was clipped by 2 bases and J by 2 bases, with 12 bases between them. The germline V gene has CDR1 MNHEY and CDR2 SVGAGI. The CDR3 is CASSYSAGPNTEAFF. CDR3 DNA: TGTGCCAGCAGTTACAGCGCCGGTCCCAACACTGAAGCTTTCTTT.

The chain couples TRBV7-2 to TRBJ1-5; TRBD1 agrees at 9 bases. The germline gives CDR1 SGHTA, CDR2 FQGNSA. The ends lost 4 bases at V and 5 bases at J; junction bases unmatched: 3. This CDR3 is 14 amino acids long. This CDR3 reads CASSYWTGDQPQHF. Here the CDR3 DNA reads TGTGCCAGCAGCTATTGGACAGGGGATCAGCCCCAGCATTTT.

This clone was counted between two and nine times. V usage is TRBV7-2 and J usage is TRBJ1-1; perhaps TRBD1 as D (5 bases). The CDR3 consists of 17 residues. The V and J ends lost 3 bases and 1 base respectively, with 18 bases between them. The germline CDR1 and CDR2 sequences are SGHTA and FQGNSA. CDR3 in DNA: TGTGCCAGCAGCTTGATATCGTCGGGGGGGACGAACACTGAAGCTTTCTTT. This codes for CASSLISSGGTNTEAFF.

CDR3 DNA sequence: TGTGCCAGCTCAGAGGGTCCGGTCTACGAGCAGTACTTC. This encodes CASSEGPVYEQYF. V and J are TRBV18 and TRBJ2-7; perhaps TRBD2 as D (5 bases). CDR1 and CDR2 (germline): KGHSH, LQKENI. V lost 5 bases, J lost 3 bases, and 11 bases lay in between. The CDR3 spans 13 residues.